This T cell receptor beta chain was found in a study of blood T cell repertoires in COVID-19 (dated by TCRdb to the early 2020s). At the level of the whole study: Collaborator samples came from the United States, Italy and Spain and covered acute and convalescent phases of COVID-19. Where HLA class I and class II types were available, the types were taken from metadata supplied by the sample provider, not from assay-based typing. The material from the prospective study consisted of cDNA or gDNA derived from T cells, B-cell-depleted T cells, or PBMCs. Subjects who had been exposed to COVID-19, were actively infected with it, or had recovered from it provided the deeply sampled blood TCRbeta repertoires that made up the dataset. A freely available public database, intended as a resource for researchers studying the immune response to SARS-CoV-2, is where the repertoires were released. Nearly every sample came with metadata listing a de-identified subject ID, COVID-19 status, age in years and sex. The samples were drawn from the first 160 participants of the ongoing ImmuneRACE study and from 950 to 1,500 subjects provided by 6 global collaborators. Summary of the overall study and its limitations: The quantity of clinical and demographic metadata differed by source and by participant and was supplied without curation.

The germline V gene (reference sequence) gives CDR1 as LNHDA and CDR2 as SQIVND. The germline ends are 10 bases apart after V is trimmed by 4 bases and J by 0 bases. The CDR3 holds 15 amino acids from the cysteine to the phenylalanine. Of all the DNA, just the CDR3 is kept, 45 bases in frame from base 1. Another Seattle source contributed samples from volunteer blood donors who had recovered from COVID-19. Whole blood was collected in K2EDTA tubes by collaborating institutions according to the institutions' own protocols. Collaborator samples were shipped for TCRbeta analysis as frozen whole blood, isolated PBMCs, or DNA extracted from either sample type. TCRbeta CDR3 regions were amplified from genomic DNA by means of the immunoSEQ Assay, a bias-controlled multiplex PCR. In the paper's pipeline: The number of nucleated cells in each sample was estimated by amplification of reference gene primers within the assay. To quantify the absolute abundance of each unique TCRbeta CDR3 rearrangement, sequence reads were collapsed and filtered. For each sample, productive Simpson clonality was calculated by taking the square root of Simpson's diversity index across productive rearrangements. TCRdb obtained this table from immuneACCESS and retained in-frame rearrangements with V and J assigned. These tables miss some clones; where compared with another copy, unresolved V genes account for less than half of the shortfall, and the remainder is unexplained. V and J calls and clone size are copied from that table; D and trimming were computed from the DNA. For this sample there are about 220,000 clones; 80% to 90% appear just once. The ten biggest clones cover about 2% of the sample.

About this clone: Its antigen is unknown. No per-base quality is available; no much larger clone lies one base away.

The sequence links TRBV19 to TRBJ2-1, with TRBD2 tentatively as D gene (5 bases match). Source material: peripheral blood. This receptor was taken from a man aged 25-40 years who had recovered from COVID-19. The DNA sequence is TGTGCCAGTAGTACCTCCGCGGGCTCCTACAATGAGCAGTTCTTC. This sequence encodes CASSTSAGSYNEQFF.